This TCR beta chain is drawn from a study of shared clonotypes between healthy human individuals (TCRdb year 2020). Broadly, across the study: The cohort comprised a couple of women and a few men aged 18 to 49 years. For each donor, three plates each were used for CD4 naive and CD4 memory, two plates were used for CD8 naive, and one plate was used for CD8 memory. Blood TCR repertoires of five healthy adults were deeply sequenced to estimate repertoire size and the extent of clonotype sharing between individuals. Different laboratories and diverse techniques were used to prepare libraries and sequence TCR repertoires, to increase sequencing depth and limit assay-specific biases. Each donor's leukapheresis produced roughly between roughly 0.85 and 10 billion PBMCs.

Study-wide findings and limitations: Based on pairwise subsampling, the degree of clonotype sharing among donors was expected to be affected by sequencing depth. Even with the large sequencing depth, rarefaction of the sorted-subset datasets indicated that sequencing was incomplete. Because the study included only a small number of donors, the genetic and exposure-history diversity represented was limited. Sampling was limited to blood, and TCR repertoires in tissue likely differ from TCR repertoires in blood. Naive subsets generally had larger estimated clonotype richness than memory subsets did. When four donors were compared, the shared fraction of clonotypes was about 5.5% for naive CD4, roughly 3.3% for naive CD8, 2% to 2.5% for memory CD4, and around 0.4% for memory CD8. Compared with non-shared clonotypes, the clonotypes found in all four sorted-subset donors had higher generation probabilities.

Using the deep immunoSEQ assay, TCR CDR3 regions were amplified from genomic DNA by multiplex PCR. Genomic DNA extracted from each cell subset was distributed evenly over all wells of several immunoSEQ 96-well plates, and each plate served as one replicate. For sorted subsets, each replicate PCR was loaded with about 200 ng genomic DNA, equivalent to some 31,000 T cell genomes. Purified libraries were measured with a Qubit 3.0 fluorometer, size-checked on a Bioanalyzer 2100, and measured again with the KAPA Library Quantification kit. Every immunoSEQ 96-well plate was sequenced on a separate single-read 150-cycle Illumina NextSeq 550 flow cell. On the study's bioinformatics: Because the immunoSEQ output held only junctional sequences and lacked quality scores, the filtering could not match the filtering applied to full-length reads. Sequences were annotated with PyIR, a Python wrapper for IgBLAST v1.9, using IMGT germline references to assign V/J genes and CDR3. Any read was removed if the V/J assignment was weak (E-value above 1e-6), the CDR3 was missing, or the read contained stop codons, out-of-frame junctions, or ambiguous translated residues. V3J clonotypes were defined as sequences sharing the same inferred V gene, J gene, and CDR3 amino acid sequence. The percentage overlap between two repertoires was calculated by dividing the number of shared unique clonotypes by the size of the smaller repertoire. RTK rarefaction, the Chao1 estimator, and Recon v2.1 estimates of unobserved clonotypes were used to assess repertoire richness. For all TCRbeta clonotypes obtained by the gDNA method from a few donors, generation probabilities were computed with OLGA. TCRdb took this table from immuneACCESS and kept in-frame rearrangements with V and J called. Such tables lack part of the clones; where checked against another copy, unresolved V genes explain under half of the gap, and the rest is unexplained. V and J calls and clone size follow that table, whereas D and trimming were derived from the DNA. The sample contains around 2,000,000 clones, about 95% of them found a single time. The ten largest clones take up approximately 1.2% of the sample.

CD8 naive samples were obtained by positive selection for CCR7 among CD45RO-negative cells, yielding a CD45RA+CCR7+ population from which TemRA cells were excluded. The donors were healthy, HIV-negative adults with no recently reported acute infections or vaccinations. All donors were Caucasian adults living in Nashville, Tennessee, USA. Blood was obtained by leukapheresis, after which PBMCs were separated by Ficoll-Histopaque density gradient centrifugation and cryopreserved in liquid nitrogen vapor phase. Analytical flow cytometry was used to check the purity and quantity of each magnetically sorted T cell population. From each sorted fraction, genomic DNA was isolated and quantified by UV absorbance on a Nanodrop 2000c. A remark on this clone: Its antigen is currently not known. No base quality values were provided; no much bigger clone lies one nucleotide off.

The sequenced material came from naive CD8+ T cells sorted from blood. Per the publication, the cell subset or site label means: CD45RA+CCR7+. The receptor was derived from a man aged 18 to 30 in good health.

The DNA is as follows: TGTGCCAGCAGCTCGCATACCCTATCCACAGATACGCAGTATTTT. It is translated as CASSSHTLSTDTQYF. In this chain, TRBV7-3 is recombined with TRBJ2-3; the D gene identity is not certain. The germline V gene specifies SGHTA as CDR1 and FQGTGA as CDR2. Between the V and J ends, shortened by 4 bases and 2 bases respectively, the junction contains 13 bases. Reading from cysteine to phenylalanine, the CDR3 counts 15 amino acids. Only the CDR3 portion is preserved as DNA: 45 bases, with reading frame beginning at the first base.